A single sample is the source of the 30 T cell receptor beta chains below, sequenced in a study of regulatory T cells in long-lasting Graves disease. Time point in this sample: persistent/refractory GD, antithyroid drugs over 5 years with positive TRAb. Extracted PBMC RNA gave rise to the TCR library. Assembly of TCR beta libraries relied on iRepertoire HTBI primers together with Arm-PCR of CDR3 regions. TCRdb reanalysed the multiplex PCR reads using MiXCR and keeps one entry per CDR3 protein. This sample has about 470,000 distinct CDR3 sequences, with less than 25% found just once. The input for sequencing was peripheral blood mononuclear cells (PBMCs), taken when the disease was refractory, from a patient treated with antithyroid drugs. These receptors all come from a female donor with Graves disease.

The chain is built from TRBV4-3 and TRBJ2-7, with 7 bases aligning to TRBD2. Germline V gene data show CDR1 as LGHNA and CDR2 as YSLEER. J lost 0 bases, V lost 3 bases, and 8 bases had no gene match. This CDR3 spans 16 amino acids. CDR3 nucleotides: TGCGCCAGCAGCCAGGGGCTAGCGGACCGCTCCTACGAGCAGTACTTC. The encoded protein is CASSQGLADRSYEQYF.

The rearrangement uses TRBV10-2 and TRBJ2-2; TRBD1 might be the D (6 bases). V shed 4 bases and J shed 3 bases, with 12 bases lying between them. The CDR3 consists of 15 residues. The germline gives CDR1 WSHSY, CDR2 SAAADI. The CDR3 coding sequence is TGCGCCAGCAGTGGCCGGGACACCTACACCGGGGAGCTGTTTTTT. It encodes CASSGRDTYTGELFF.

The chain is built from TRBV12-3 or TRBV12-4 and TRBJ2-7; possible D gene TRBD2, 5 bases. CDR3 length equals 16 residues. The V and J ends lost 8 bases and 1 base respectively, with 21 bases between them. CDR3 sequence (DNA): TGTGCCAGCGGCTCGGCATCGGCTCCGGGATCCTACGAGCAGTACTTC. It specifies CASGSASAPGSYEQYF.

The chain links TRBV7-2 to TRBJ1-1, with D perhaps TRBD1 (5 bases). Germline CDR1 is SGHTA and CDR2 is FQGNSA. This CDR3 spans 15 amino acids. Trimming left V 5 bases short and J 1 base short, with 14 bases between. The CDR3: CASSDPDRQNTEAFF. The CDR3 DNA follows: TGTGCCAGCAGCGACCCCGACAGACAGAACACTGAAGCTTTCTTT.

Many counts were recorded for this clonotype. CDR3 DNA: TGTGCCAGCAGGAGGGTAGCTAACTATGGCTACACCTTC. This gives the protein CASRRVANYGYTF. The chain joins TRBV2 to TRBJ1-2; the D is unclear. The germline V and J ends were trimmed by 6 bases and 0 bases, with 8 bases remaining between them. CDR1 SNHLY and CDR2 FYNNEI come from the germline V gene. The CDR3 totals 13 residues.

This clonotype was counted only a few times. This CDR3 reads CASSFIAGELFF. The CDR3 DNA sequence: TGTGCCAGCAGCTTCATAGCCGGGGAGCTGTTTTTT. The chain combines TRBV7-2 with TRBJ2-2; D not certain. Trimming cost V 3 bases and J 6 bases, with 5 bases left between them. Germline V gene sequence: CDR1 SGHTA, CDR2 FQGNSA. The CDR3 has 12 amino acids.

The V call is TRBV12-5, the J call TRBJ2-2; D is unresolved. The germline CDR1 and CDR2 sequences are LGHNT and FRNRAP. The CDR3 consists of 13 residues. V lost 3 bases and J lost 2, with 4 bases in between. CDR3 region: CASGFYNTGELFF. Written as DNA, the CDR3 is TGTGCTAGTGGTTTTTACAACACCGGGGAGCTGTTTTTT. Supplemented by reference TRBV12-5 and TRBJ2-2, the full variable domain reads DARVTQTPRHKVTEMGQEVTMRCQPILGHNTVFWYRQTMMQGLELLAYFRNRAPLDDSGMPKDRFSAEMPDATLATLKIQPSEPRDSAVYFCASGFYNTGELFFGEGSRLTVL.

This clonotype has a count of ten or more. The chain is built from TRBV3-1 and TRBJ2-5, with a weak D call TRBD2 (6 bases). V was shortened by 4 bases and J by 5 bases, with 8 bases between the two germline ends. CDR1 LGHDT and CDR2 YNNKEL come from the germline V gene (reference sequence). This CDR3 comprises 12 residues. The CDR3 spells CASSPGRETQYF. The CDR3 coding sequence is TGTGCCAGCAGCCCGGGGAGGGAGACCCAGTACTTC.

This clonotype was observed at least ten times. The gene calls are TRBV6-5 and TRBJ2-7, with D possibly being TRBD1 or TRBD2 (6 bases each). With 0 bases removed from V and 6 bases from J, the gap between germline ends came to 15 bases. Germline V gene data show CDR1 as MNHEY and CDR2 as SVGAGI. The CDR3 has 15 residues. The CDR3 loop is CASSYSSGAGSEQYF. CDR3 sequence (DNA): TGTGCCAGCAGTTACTCGTCGGGGGCGGGGAGCGAGCAGTACTTC.

This clonotype has only a few counts. This sequence joins TRBV28 and TRBJ2-3, with D maybe TRBD1 (6 bases). In germline, CDR1 is MDHEN, CDR2 SYDVKM. The CDR3 consists of 12 residues. Trimming took off 5 bases at V and 9 bases at J, with 12 bases between the two ends. CDR3 coding DNA: TGTGCCAGCAGTCCACAGGGTCCGACGCAGTATTTT. Protein sequence: CASSPQGPTQYF.

At least ten counts were recorded for this clonotype. The V gene is TRBV20-1, the J gene TRBJ1-1; D gene ambiguous. The V gene's germline CDR1 is DFQATT and CDR2 SNEGSKA (reference sequence). Trimming removed 0 bases at V and 4 bases at J, with 18 bases between. This CDR3 has 16 residues. CDR3 region: CSARDVHSTVGTEAFF. In DNA form, the CDR3 reads TGCAGTGCTAGAGATGTACACTCTACCGTGGGCACTGAAGCTTTCTTT.

Only one count was recorded for this clonotype. This sequence joins TRBV7-3 and TRBJ1-1, with no clear D. Germline V CDR1 and CDR2: SGHTA, FQGTGA. This CDR3 spans 16 amino acids. V was clipped by 0 bases and J by 1 base, with 12 bases between them. DNA for the CDR3: TGTGCCAGCAGCTTAACCGCGGGTCCCGGGAACACTGAAGCTTTCTTT. Its protein product is CASSLTAGPGNTEAFF.

This clonotype was seen more than once but under ten times. The rearrangement uses TRBV19 and TRBJ1-5; weak D call: TRBD1 (5 bases). There are 17 residues in the CDR3. The germline V gene encodes CDR1 LNHDA and CDR2 SQIVND (reference sequence). Between the trimmed V and J ends, which lost 1 base and 1 base, there was a span of 14 bases. The CDR3 nucleotides read TGTGCCAGTAGTATAGTAGACAGCTGGTCAAGCAATCAGCCCCAGCATTTT. This codes for CASSIVDSWSSNQPQHF. Looking up the rest from reference TRBV19 and TRBJ1-5 gives the full variable domain: DGGITQSPKYLFRKEGQNVTLSCEQNLNHDAMYWYRQDPGQGLRLIYYSQIVNDFQKGDIAEGYSVSREKKESFPLTVTSAQKNPTAFYLCASSIVDSWSSNQPQHFGDGTRLSIL.

This clonotype was seen repeatedly, ten times or more. The rearrangement uses TRBV12-3 or TRBV12-4 and TRBJ2-7; D may be TRBD1 or TRBD2 (5 bases each). The ends were cut back, 2 bases at V and 6 bases at J, with 8 bases in the middle. The CDR3 has 12 residues. CDR3 nucleotide sequence: TGTGCCAGCAGTTTATTTGGGGGCGAGCAGTACTTC. Its protein product is CASSLFGGEQYF.

V is TRBV2 and J is TRBJ2-3, with no clear D. This CDR3 comprises 14 residues. The germline gives CDR1 SNHLY, CDR2 FYNNEI. Trimming took 5 bases from V and 6 from J, leaving 15 bases between them. In nucleotides, the CDR3 is TGTGCCAGCAGTCTCCAATCCTTTTACGATACGCAGTATTTT. Its translation is CASSLQSFYDTQYF.

A few counts support this clonotype. V and J are TRBV14 and TRBJ2-7; TRBD2 matches at 11 bases. The length of the CDR3 is 17 residues. Unmatched junction bases numbered 8, after V lost 4 bases and J lost 0 bases. Germline CDR1 SGHDN, CDR2 FVKESK. The CDR3 here is CASSPSGTSGFSYEQYF. DNA of the CDR3: TGTGCCAGCAGCCCTAGCGGGACTAGCGGATTCTCCTACGAGCAGTACTTC.

V and J are TRBV20-1 and TRBJ2-3; 10 nucleotides agree with TRBD2. The junction had 6 bases not matched to a gene; V was cut back by 8 bases and J by 4 bases. CDR1 and CDR2 (germline): DFQATT, SNEGSKA (reference sequence). The CDR3 consists of 13 residues. The DNA for the CDR3 is TGCAGTACAAAGCGGGAGGGCGCAGATACGCAGTATTTT. It translates to CSTKREGADTQYF.

The chain joins TRBV9 to TRBJ2-5; TRBD1 aligns across 12 bases. The V gene end was trimmed by 4 bases and the J gene end by 5 bases; junction bases not matched to a gene: 12. The CDR3 sequence is 17 residues long. The V gene's germline CDR1 is SGDLS and CDR2 YYNGEE. The CDR3 sequence is CASSSRGTGGMWETQYF. The CDR3, as DNA: TGTGCCAGCAGCTCCCGGGGGACAGGGGGCATGTGGGAGACCCAGTACTTC.

The chain uses TRBV6-5 and TRBJ1-1; the D is unclear. Trimming stripped 0 bases from V and 4 bases from J, with 9 bases between. The length of the CDR3 is 14 residues. CDR1 is MNHEY and CDR2 is SVGAGI in the germline V gene. CDR3 sequence (DNA): TGTGCCAGCAGTTACTCGGGTGGGAGCACTGAAGCTTTCTTT. This encodes CASSYSGGSTEAFF.

This chain joins TRBV5-4 and TRBJ2-7; D might be TRBD2 (5 bases). The germline CDR1 and CDR2 sequences are SGHNT and YYREEE (reference sequence). The CDR3 runs 14 residues. V gave up 4 bases and J gave up 0 bases, with 11 bases separating them. CDR3 sequence: CASSPDGNSYEQYF. The CDR3 region has the DNA TGTGCCAGCAGCCCGGACGGGAACTCCTACGAGCAGTACTTC.

J is TRBJ2-2 and V is TRBV28; no definite D call. CDR3 length: 13 residues. Deletions cut 7 bases from V and 1 base from J, with 7 bases between. Per the germline V gene, CDR1 is MDHEN and CDR2 is SYDVKM. DNA of the CDR3: TGTGCCAGCATAGACGGGAACACCGGGGAGCTGTTTTTT. Encoded protein: CASIDGNTGELFF. Filled out from reference TRBV28 and TRBJ2-2, the complete variable domain reads DVKVTQSSRYLVKRTGEKVFLECVQDMDHENMFWYRQDPGLGLRLIYFSYDVKMKEKGDIPEGYSVSREKKERFSLILESASTNQTSMYLCASIDGNTGELFFGEGSRLTVL.

This clonotype showed up just a few times. The chain has TRBV7-2 and TRBJ2-2; 11 bases agree with TRBD2. CDR3 length: 15 amino acids. V was clipped by 5 bases and J by 8 bases; unmatched bases: 7. Germline values: CDR1 SGHTA, CDR2 FQGNSA. The CDR3 DNA reads TGTGCCAGCAGCCATCGACTAGCGGGGAGGGGGGAGCTGTTTTTT. Translation: CASSHRLAGRGELFF.

A word on this clonotype: A much larger clone differs from this one at a single base, so this may be a read error. The chain links TRBV2 to TRBJ2-3, with 9 bases fitting TRBD2. The CDR3 extends over 15 amino acids. Looked up from germline, CDR1 is SNHLY and CDR2 is FYNNEI. In DNA form, the CDR3 reads TGTGCCAACAGTGCTAGCGGGGACAGCACAGATACGCAGTATTTT. Its protein product is CANSASGDSTDTQYF.

The chain joins TRBV20-1 to TRBJ1-1; 8 bases match TRBD1. CDR3 length: 14 residues. Trimming took 3 bases from V and 5 from J; bases not matched to a gene: 8. Germline V gene lookup returns CDR1 DFQATT and CDR2 SNEGSKA (reference sequence). This chain's CDR3 is CSASPGTGGTEAFF. The CDR3 nucleotides read TGCAGTGCTAGTCCCGGGACAGGTGGTACTGAAGCTTTCTTT.

CDR3 sequence reads: CASSVGGASYEQYF. Here the CDR3 DNA reads TGTGCCAGCAGCGTGGGGGGGGCTTCCTACGAGCAGTACTTC. This chain uses TRBV27 with TRBJ2-7, with TRBD2 as a possible D gene (7 bases). The CDR3 has 14 residues. Germline loops: CDR1 MNHEY, CDR2 SMNVEV (reference sequence). V was pared by 6 bases and J by 1 base, with 13 bases between.

This rearrangement joins TRBV7-9 to TRBJ2-3, with 13 nucleotides matching TRBD2. The CDR3 is 16 amino acids. Germline V gene sequence: CDR1 SEHNR, CDR2 FQNEAQ (reference sequence). V trimming: 4 bases; J trimming: 5 bases; junction bases outside the gene matches: 6. The CDR3, as DNA: TGTGCCAGCAGCTCACTAGCGGGAGGGCCCGGAGATACGCAGTATTTT. It codes for CASSSLAGGPGDTQYF.

The gene calls are TRBV27 and TRBJ2-7; 8 bases fit TRBD2. Per germline, CDR1 MNHEY and CDR2 SMNVEV (reference sequence). This CDR3 has 14 amino acids. Trimming at V came to 6 bases and at J to 3 bases, leaving 7 bases not matched to a gene. The CDR3 DNA reads as TGTGCCAGCAGCTTTAGCGGGGCAGACTACGAGCAGTACTTC. It encodes CASSFSGADYEQYF.

A single count supports this clonotype. The chain couples TRBV29-1 to TRBJ2-3; 7 nucleotides agree with TRBD2. Germline CDR1 SQVTM, CDR2 ANQGSEA. The CDR3 covers 13 residues. V was clipped by 4 bases and J by 3 bases; unmatched bases: 4. The CDR3 region is CSVGSGKTDTQYF. The CDR3 nucleotides are TGCAGCGTTGGGAGCGGGAAGACAGATACGCAGTATTTT.

There are many counts of this clonotype. The V gene is TRBV7-2, the J gene TRBJ1-6, with a possible D match to TRBD1 (5 bases). The V gene lost 2 bases and the J gene lost 4 bases, with 9 bases spanning the gap. CDR1 is SGHTA, CDR2 FQGNSA, per germline. The CDR3 runs to 15 residues. CDR3 coding DNA: TGTGCCAGCAGCTTATGGGGGGGGTATAATTCACCCCTCCACTTT. As protein: CASSLWGGYNSPLHF.

The sample holds many counts of this clonotype. The V gene is TRBV6-9, the J gene TRBJ2-4, with unresolved D. V was trimmed by 4 bases and J by 0 bases, leaving 10 bases between them. The CDR3 runs to 15 residues. Germline-derived CDR1 and CDR2 are MNHGY and SVAAGI. CDR3 DNA sequence: TGTGCCAGCAGTTGGCCAACGCTAGCCAAAAACATTCAGTACTTC. This encodes CASSWPTLAKNIQYF.